One and the same sample provided the 24 T cell receptor beta chains below, sequenced in a study of CD8+CD57+ T cells in acquired aplastic anemia. Genomic DNA was employed as the template in profiling TCR beta VDJ and CDR3. Using its own MiXCR run on the reads, TCRdb lists one record per CDR3 protein. The sample has approximately 200,000 distinct CDR3 sequences; roughly half are singletons. The sequenced sample was sorted CD4+, CD8+, or CD8+CD57+ T cells (not recorded which) from PBMCs. All receptors come from a human donor in good health, serving as a control.

Worth noting for this clonotype: Relative to the germline gene, one junction end is altered; a read error may explain this. V gene TRBV20-1 combines with J gene TRBJ2-5; the D is unclear. The germline V gene has CDR1 DFQATT and CDR2 SNEGSKA (reference sequence). There are 12 residues in the CDR3. The CDR3 reads CSASSLQETQHF. The CDR3 DNA reads as TGCAGTGCTAGCAGTTTACAAGAGACCCAGCACTTC.

The sample holds many counts of this clonotype. This rearrangement joins TRBV27 to TRBJ2-7, with D hard to call. Germline assignment: CDR1 MNHEY and CDR2 SMNVEV (reference sequence). Trimming removed 8 bases at V and 2 bases at J, with 16 bases between. This CDR3 region has 14 residues. The CDR3 sequence: CASGSGRFPYEQYF. In DNA, the CDR3 is TGTGCCAGCGGCTCCGGACGCTTCCCCTACGAGCAGTACTTC.

As regards this clonotype: Likely a read error: the CDR3 ends without its conserved phenylalanine or tryptophan. The chain uses TRBV19 and TRBJ2-1, with 7 bases identical to TRBD2. The CDR3 runs 11 residues. CDR1 LNHDA and CDR2 SQIVND come from the germline V gene (reference sequence). With 11 bases clipped from V and 3 bases from J, the junction kept 1 base outside the gene matches. CDR3 residues: CAAGDYNEQFS. The CDR3 coding sequence is TGTGCCGCGGGGGACTACAATGAGCAGTTCTCC.

The chain carries TRBV2 and TRBJ1-1, with a possible D match to TRBD1 (5 bases). Germline V gives CDR1 SNHLY, CDR2 FYNNEI. Trimming took off 6 bases at V and 2 bases at J, with 10 bases between the two ends. This CDR3 contains 13 residues. The CDR3 nucleotides read TGTGCCAGCAGGGGGGACGTAAACACTGAAGCTTTCTTT. This sequence encodes CASRGDVNTEAFF.

The table lists this clonotype with many counts. The V call is TRBV6-5, the J call TRBJ1-2, with D hard to call. Deletions cut 2 bases from V and 4 bases from J, with 14 bases between. This CDR3 region has 15 residues. Germline V gene lookup returns CDR1 MNHEY and CDR2 SVGAGI. CDR3 protein: CASSYDLLGSYGYTF. In nucleotides, the CDR3 is TGTGCCAGCAGTTACGACTTGCTGGGCAGCTATGGCTACACCTTC.

About this clonotype itself: The conserved phenylalanine or tryptophan is not found at the CDR3 terminus, so this likely reflects a read error. V usage is TRBV7-9 and J usage is TRBJ1-6; unclear D gene. Germline CDR1 and CDR2: SEHNR and FQNEAQ (reference sequence). The CDR3 has 14 residues. V lost 1 base, J lost 7 bases, and 8 bases lay in between. CDR3 nucleotides: TGTGCCAGCAGCTTAGGGAGCTACAATTCACCCCTCCACTCT. Residues: CASSLGSYNSPLHS.

As regards this clonotype: This sequence may be a read error, since a much larger clone differs from it by one base. The genes are TRBV5-8 and TRBJ2-1; TRBD2 might be the D (5 bases). The CDR3 is made up of 17 amino acids. Germline values: CDR1 SGHTS, CDR2 YDEGEE. This chain's CDR3 is CTSSLVLTTGIYNEQFF. As DNA, the CDR3 is TGTACCAGCAGCTTGGTATTGACGACGGGGATTTACAATGAGCAGTTCTTC.

Details on this clonotype: The CDR3 does not end in the conserved phenylalanine or tryptophan, so this is likely a read error. Here the CDR3 reads CASSGGAGEGSPLHC. The CDR3 DNA reads TGTGCCAGCAGCGGGGGCGCTGGGGAAGGCTCACCCCTCCACTGT. The chain couples TRBV5-5 to TRBJ1-6; tentatively, D is TRBD1 (6 bases). The CDR3 totals 15 residues. Deletions cut 4 bases from V and 10 bases from J, with 18 bases between. Germline loops: CDR1 SGHKS, CDR2 YYEKEE (reference sequence).

Remarks on this clonotype: A read error may explain this, as a much larger clone is one base away. This chain joins TRBV7-2 and TRBJ2-7, with TRBD2 matching over 8 bases. The CDR3 is 17 amino acids. The J segment lost 6 bases and the V segment lost 5 bases, leaving 18 bases of the junction unmatched. Germline lookup yields CDR1 SGHTA and CDR2 FQGNSA. CDR3 sequence reads: CASSHPGGGGAYFEQYF. Here the CDR3 DNA reads TGTGCCAGCAGCCATCCCGGGGGGGGGGGGGCCTATTTCGAGCAGTACTTC. Full variable domain (remainder filled in from reference TRBV7-2 and TRBJ2-7): GAGVSQSPSNKVTEKGKDVELRCDPISGHTALYWYRQSLGQGLEFLIYFQGNSAPDKSGLPSDRFSAERTGGSVSTLTIQRTQQEDSAVYLCASSHPGGGGAYFEQYFGPGTRLTVT.

This clonotype was seen ten or more times. V and J are TRBV6-5 and TRBJ1-2; a possible D gene is TRBD1 (6 bases). The CDR3 loop spans 16 amino acids. Germline values: CDR1 MNHEY, CDR2 SVGAGI. The germline V and J ends were trimmed by 0 bases and 4 bases, with 15 bases remaining between them. CDR3 DNA: TGTGCCAGCAGTTACTCGATTTGGGGGGCGGTCTATGGCTACACCTTC. Its translation: CASSYSIWGAVYGYTF.

The chain employs TRBV6-2 or TRBV6-3 and TRBJ1-2, with D perhaps TRBD1 (6 bases). Per germline, CDR1 MNHEY and CDR2 SVGEGT. Trimming took off 4 bases at V and 1 base at J, with 10 bases between the two ends. CDR3 length: 14 residues. The CDR3 protein is CASSSSGVNYGYTF. CDR3 nucleotides: TGTGCCAGCAGTTCTTCAGGGGTTAACTATGGCTACACCTTC.

To note about this clonotype: This clone may be a read error of a much larger clone one base away. The chain employs TRBV29-1 and TRBJ2-7; 10 nucleotides align to TRBD1. The CDR3 runs 14 residues. The V segment lost 3 bases and the J segment 0 bases; nucleotides outside the gene matches: 2. Germline V gene lookup returns CDR1 SQVTM and CDR2 ANQGSEA. This CDR3 is CSVDGTGVSYEQYF. The CDR3 DNA is TGCAGCGTTGATGGGACAGGGGTCTCCTACGAGCAGTACTTC.

About this clonotype: One junction end does not reproduce the germline sequence, and a read error may be involved. The chain is built from TRBV29-1 and TRBJ2-1; D is unclear. Germline CDR1 SQVTM, CDR2 ANQGSEA. The CDR3 is made up of 13 amino acids. The CDR3 loop is CGVGMSPYNEQFF. The DNA of the CDR3 is TGCGGCGTCGGCATGTCCCCCTACAATGAGCAGTTCTTC.

As concerns this clonotype: Given a much more abundant clone one base away, this may be a read error. The rearrangement joins TRBV12-5 to TRBJ1-1; possible D gene TRBD1, 6 bases. The CDR3 sequence is 13 residues long. Per germline, CDR1 LGHNT and CDR2 FRNRAP. CDR3 sequence: CASRAQGHTEALF. For the CDR3, the DNA is TGTGCCAGCAGGGCGCAGGGGCACACTGAAGCTCTCTTT. Variable domain in full (rest from reference TRBV12-5 and TRBJ1-1): DARVTQTPRHKVTEMGQEVTMRCQPILGHNTVFWYRQTMMQGLELLAYFRNRAPLDDSGMPKDRFSAEMPDATLATLKIQPSEPRDSAVYFCASRAQGHTEALFGQGTRLTVV.

This clonotype showed up many times. V and J are TRBV7-2 and TRBJ2-7, with 7 nucleotides matching TRBD2. The CDR3 contains 16 residues. The V segment lost 7 bases and the J segment 4 bases; nucleotides outside the gene matches: 16. CDR1 and CDR2 from the germline V gene are SGHTA and FQGNSA. The CDR3 nucleotides are TGTGCCAGCATGGTGGATGGAGCGGGGAGCCGGTACGAGCAGTACTTC. Encoded protein: CASMVDGAGSRYEQYF.

The chain combines TRBV5-4 with TRBJ1-2, with unresolved D. CDR3 size: 13 residues. The V and J ends lost 6 bases and 2 bases respectively, with 11 bases between them. Germline-derived CDR1 and CDR2 are SGHNT and YYREEE (reference sequence). The CDR3 sequence is CASTQTLNYGYTF. In DNA, the CDR3 is TGTGCCAGCACCCAGACACTGAACTATGGCTACACCTTC.

This clonotype occurred many times. V gene TRBV4-3 combines with J gene TRBJ2-7; TRBD1 aligns across 10 bases. Trimming took 1 base from V and 5 from J; bases not matched to a gene: 5. CDR3 size: 15 residues. Per germline, CDR1 LGHNA and CDR2 YSLEER. The CDR3 bases are TGCGCCAGCAGCCAAGCCCATGGGACAGGGGACGAGCAGTACTTC. It is translated as CASSQAHGTGDEQYF.

This clonotype was counted ten times or more. The chain joins TRBV5-5 to TRBJ1-1, with D perhaps TRBD1 (6 bases). The CDR3 is 15 amino acids. V lost 6 bases and J 3 bases, leaving 18 bases between the germline ends. Germline lookup yields CDR1 SGHKS and CDR2 YYEKEE (reference sequence). For the CDR3, the DNA is TGTGCCAGCATCTCGGGGGGGGCTGGGGACACTGAAGCTTTCTTT. As protein: CASISGGAGDTEAFF.

In this sample, this clonotype turned up a few times. V is TRBV28 and J is TRBJ2-6, with D possibly being TRBD1 (5 bases). This CDR3 is built from 18 residues. The V gene's germline CDR1 is MDHEN and CDR2 SYDVKM. V dropped 2 bases and J dropped 0 bases, with 14 bases sitting between them. The CDR3, as DNA: TGTGCCAGCAGTTTACACCGGACCAGGGACTCTGGGGCCAACGTCCTGACTTTC. This codes for CASSLHRTRDSGANVLTF. The complete variable domain, with remaining parts taken from reference TRBV28 and TRBJ2-6, reads DVKVTQSSRYLVKRTGEKVFLECVQDMDHENMFWYRQDPGLGLRLIYFSYDVKMKEKGDIPEGYSVSREKKERFSLILESASTNQTSMYLCASSLHRTRDSGANVLTFGAGSRLTVL.

As regards this clonotype: Its ends do not fully match the called genes, so a read error is possible. This sequence joins TRBV10-2 and TRBJ2-7; tentative D call: TRBD1 (5 bases). This CDR3 region has 14 residues. Germline CDR1 reads WSHSY; CDR2 reads SAAADI. The CDR3 nucleotides are TGTGCCAGCAGTTACGGCGGACATATAACCGAGCAGTGCTTC. The encoded protein is CASSYGGHITEQCF.

The V gene is TRBV5-4, the J gene TRBJ2-7; 7 nucleotides align to TRBD1. The CDR3 is 14 amino acids. Germline trimming cut 8 bases from V and 0 bases from J; bases unmatched to any gene: 8. Looked up from germline, CDR1 is SGHNT and CDR2 is YYREEE (reference sequence). The CDR3 coding sequence is TGTGCCAGTAGGCGACAGGGAGCCTCCTACGAGCAGTACTTC. Translated, it gives CASRRQGASYEQYF.

About this clonotype itself: One junction end disagrees with the germline gene, perhaps due to a read error. The V and J genes are TRBV19 and TRBJ2-2; no clear D. Germline CDR1 LNHDA, CDR2 SQIVND (reference sequence). The CDR3 has 14 amino acids. CDR3 coding DNA: TGCGCCAGTAGTTGGTGGATGGAAACCGGGGAGCTGTTTTTT. Protein sequence: CASSWWMETGELFF.

This clonotype was detected only a few times. The chain recombines TRBV28 with TRBJ2-1; D is perhaps TRBD1 or TRBD2 (5 bases each). Trimming cost V 10 bases and J 1 base, with 14 bases left between them. The CDR3 contains 14 residues. Germline lookup yields CDR1 MDHEN and CDR2 SYDVKM. For the CDR3, the DNA is TGTGCCACCCTAGGTGGGGGATCCTACAATGAGCAGTTCTTC. It specifies CATLGGGSYNEQFF.

This clonotype was seen repeatedly, ten times or more. The chain carries TRBV24-1 and TRBJ2-1; no clear D gene. This CDR3 is 16 amino acids long. The germline V gene has CDR1 KGHDR and CDR2 SFDVKD. Between the trimmed V and J ends, which lost 2 bases and 2 bases, there was a span of 12 bases. The CDR3 DNA sequence: TGTGCCACCAGTGATTCCCCCCCTCCTGCCTACAATGAGCAGTTCTTC. Protein sequence: CATSDSPPPAYNEQFF.